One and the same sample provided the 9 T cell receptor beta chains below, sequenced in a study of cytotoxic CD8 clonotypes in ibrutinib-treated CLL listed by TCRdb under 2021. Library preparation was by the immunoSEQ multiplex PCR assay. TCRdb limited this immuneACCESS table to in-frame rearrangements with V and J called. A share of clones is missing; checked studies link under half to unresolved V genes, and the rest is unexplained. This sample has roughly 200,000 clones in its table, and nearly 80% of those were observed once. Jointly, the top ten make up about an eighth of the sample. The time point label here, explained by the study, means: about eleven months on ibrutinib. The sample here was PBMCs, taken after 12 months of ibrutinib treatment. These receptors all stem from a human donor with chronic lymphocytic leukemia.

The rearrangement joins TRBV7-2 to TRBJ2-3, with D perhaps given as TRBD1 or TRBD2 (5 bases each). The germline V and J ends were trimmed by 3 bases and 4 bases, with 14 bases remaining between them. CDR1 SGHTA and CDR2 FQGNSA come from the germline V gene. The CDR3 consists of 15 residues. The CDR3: CASSLEKGRADTQYF. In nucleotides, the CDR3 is TGTGCCAGCAGCTTGGAAAAGGGGCGGGCAGATACGCAGTATTTT.

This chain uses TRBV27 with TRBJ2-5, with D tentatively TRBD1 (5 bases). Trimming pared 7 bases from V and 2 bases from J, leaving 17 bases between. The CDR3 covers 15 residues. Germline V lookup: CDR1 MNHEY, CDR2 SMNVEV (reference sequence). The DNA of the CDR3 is TGTGCCAGCATTCCTTCAGGGAACTTTCAAGAGACCCAGTACTTC. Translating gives CASIPSGNFQETQYF.

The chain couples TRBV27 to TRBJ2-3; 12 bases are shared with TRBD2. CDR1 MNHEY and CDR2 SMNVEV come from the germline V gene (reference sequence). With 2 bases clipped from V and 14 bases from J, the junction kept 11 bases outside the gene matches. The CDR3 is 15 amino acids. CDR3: CASSLRGTSGPWAYF. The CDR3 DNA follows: TGTGCCAGCAGTTTACGGGGGACTAGCGGGCCCTGGGCGTATTTT.

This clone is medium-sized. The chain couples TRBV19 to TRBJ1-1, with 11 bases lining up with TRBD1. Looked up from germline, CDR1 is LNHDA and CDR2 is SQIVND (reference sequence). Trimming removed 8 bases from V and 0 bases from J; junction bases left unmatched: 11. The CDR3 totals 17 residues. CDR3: CASRPRDRGEVNTEAFF. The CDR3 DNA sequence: TGTGCCAGTCGTCCGAGGGACAGGGGGGAGGTGAACACTGAAGCTTTCTTT.

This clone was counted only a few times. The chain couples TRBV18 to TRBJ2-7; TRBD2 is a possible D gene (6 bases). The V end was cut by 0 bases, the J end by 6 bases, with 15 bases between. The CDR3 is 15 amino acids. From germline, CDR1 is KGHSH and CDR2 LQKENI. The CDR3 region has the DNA TGTGCCAGCTCACCACCAACCGGGAGCGCCCTCGAGCAGTACTTC. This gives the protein CASSPPTGSALEQYF.

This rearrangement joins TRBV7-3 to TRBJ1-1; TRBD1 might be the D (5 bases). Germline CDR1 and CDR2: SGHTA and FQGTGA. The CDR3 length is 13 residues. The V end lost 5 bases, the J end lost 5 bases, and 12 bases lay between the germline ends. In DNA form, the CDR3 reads TGTGCCAGCAGCCCTCGCGGGGGAACTGAAGCTTTCTTT. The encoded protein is CASSPRGGTEAFF.

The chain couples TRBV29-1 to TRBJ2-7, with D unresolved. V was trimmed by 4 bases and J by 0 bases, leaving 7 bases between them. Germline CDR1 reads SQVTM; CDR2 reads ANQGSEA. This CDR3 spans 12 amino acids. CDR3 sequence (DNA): TGCAGCGTTGGTGGCACCTCCTACGAGCAGTACTTC. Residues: CSVGGTSYEQYF.

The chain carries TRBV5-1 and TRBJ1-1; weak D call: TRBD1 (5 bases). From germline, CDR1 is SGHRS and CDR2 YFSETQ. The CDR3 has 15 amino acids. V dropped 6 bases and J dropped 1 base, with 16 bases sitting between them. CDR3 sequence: CASNPVGAGNTEAFF. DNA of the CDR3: TGCGCCAGCAACCCTGTCGGGGCGGGGAACACTGAAGCTTTCTTT.

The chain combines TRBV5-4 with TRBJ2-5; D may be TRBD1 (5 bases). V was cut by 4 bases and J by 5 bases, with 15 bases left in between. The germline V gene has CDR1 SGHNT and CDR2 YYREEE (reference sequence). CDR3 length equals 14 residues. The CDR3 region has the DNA TGTGCCAGCAGCCAACGGACACTTCAGGAGACCCAGTACTTC. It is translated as CASSQRTLQETQYF.